This is a list of T cell receptor beta chains from one sample in a study of Graves' ophthalmopathy and Graves' hyperthyroidism. A single record per CDR3 protein comes from TCRdb applying MiXCR to the multiplex PCR reads. The data contain 200,000 to 300,000 distinct CDR3 sequences, around 50% of them singletons. The sample was peripheral blood. The receptors were gathered from an adult man with Graves' ophthalmopathy. CDR3s include the opening cysteine and the closing phenylalanine or tryptophan. The D gene is left open where the match is weak. Some rows mark clone size as missing; the rest say once, few, many or name a class of expanded clone.

V gene	J gene	clone size	D gene	CDR3 DNA	CDR3 protein
TRBV5-6	TRBJ2-7	few	.	TGTGCCAGCAGCTGGGACACCTCTTCCTACGAGCAGTACTTC	CASSWDTSSYEQYF
TRBV10-3	TRBJ1-2	few	.	TGTGCCATCAGTGGGGCGGGGGTCAGGGAGAACTATGGCTACACCTTC	CAISGAGVRENYGYTF
TRBV12-3/TRBV12-4	TRBJ1-2	.	.	TGTGCCATCATCAACTGGGTTAACTATGGCTACACCTTC	CAIINWVNYGYTF
TRBV20-1	TRBJ1-4	few	.	TGCAGTGCTAGCGGGGGGAAGTCTAATGAAAAACTGTTTTTT	CSASGGKSNEKLFF
TRBV5-1	TRBJ1-5	few	.	TGCGCCAGCAGCCTTTCTGGAGTGGGACCCCAGCATTTT	CASSLSGVGPQHF
TRBV7-9	TRBJ1-1	.	TRBD1	TGTGCCAGCAGCCCGGGACAGGGACCACAGAACACTGAAGCTTTCTTT	CASSPGQGPQNTEAFF
TRBV7-3	TRBJ2-6	many	.	TGTGCCAGCAGCCTCGAGACAGGATACTCTGGGGCCAACGTCCTGACTTTC	CASSLETGYSGANVLTF
TRBV2	TRBJ1-5	.	.	TGTGCCAGCAGTGACGGGCAGGCAGGGTCCAATCAGCCCCAGCATTTT	CASSDGQAGSNQPQHF
TRBV19	TRBJ2-7	once	TRBD2	TGTGCCTGGAGTGTAAGTAGCGGGGGCTACGAGCAGTACTTC	CAWSVSSGGYEQYF
TRBV24-1	TRBJ2-7	few	TRBD2	TGTGCCACCAGCCCGGGACTAGCGCCGTACGAGCAGTACTTC	CATSPGLAPYEQYF
TRBV29-1	TRBJ1-4	few	TRBD1	TGCAGCGTCCCGGGACAGGGGAGTGAAAAACTGTTTTTT	CSVPGQGSEKLFF
TRBV28	TRBJ1-2	.	.	TGTGCCAGCAGGATGATTCAGGGCCGCTATGGCTACACCTTC	CASRMIQGRYGYTF
TRBV2	TRBJ1-2	.	.	TGTGCCAGCAGTGGGGGGGGACCTATTGGCGATGGCTACACCTTC	CASSGGGPIGDGYTF
TRBV5-1	TRBJ2-6	few	.	TGCGCCAGCAGCGGGGTATCTGGGGCCAACGTCCTGACTTTC	CASSGVSGANVLTF
TRBV10-3	TRBJ2-7	.	TRBD2	TGTGCCAGTAAACTCCGGACTAGCGGGGGATACGAGCAGTACTTC	CASKLRTSGGYEQYF
TRBV7-2	TRBJ2-2	.	TRBD2	TGTGCCAGCAGCAGGACTAGCGGGGGTTCCGGGGAGCTGTTTTTT	CASSRTSGGSGELFF
TRBV11-2	TRBJ2-6	.	.	TGTGCCAGCAGCACCTACAGCTCTGGGGCCAACGTCCTGACTTTC	CASSTYSSGANVLTF
TRBV29-1	TRBJ2-6	.	TRBD1	TGCAGCGTTAAGTCAGGGACAGCTGGGGCCAACGTCCTGACTTTC	CSVKSGTAGANVLTF
TRBV7-3	TRBJ2-5	.	TRBD2	TGTGCCAGCAGCTTAGTGGCGGGAGCTTACGAGACCCAGTACTTC	CASSLVAGAYETQYF
TRBV7-9	TRBJ2-7	.	TRBD1	TGTGCCAGCAGCGAGGGATGGACAGGAAGCTACGAGCAGTACTTC	CASSEGWTGSYEQYF
TRBV7-3	TRBJ1-6	few	TRBD1	TGTGCCAGCAGCGCCAGGACAGGCCCCAAACCCCTCCACTTT	CASSARTGPKPLHF
TRBV14	TRBJ1-6	.	.	TGTGCCAGCAGATCCTCCGACAGCCCGAATAATTCACCCCTCCACTTT	CASRSSDSPNNSPLHF
TRBV12-3/TRBV12-4	TRBJ2-7	.	TRBD2	TGTGCCAGCAGTTCTGCGGGGGGGCGGAACTACGAGCAGTACTTC	CASSSAGGRNYEQYF
TRBV20-1	TRBJ2-2	few	.	TGCAGTGCTAGGACTAGCACCGGGGAGCTGTTTTTT	CSARTSTGELFF
TRBV5-1	TRBJ2-7	.	TRBD1	TGCGCCAGCAGCTTGGGGACAGGGGACCACGAGCAGTACTTC	CASSLGTGDHEQYF
TRBV10-2	TRBJ2-3	.	TRBD2	TGCGCCAGCAGTGCCGGGACTAGCAAAGTGGATACGCAGTATTTT	CASSAGTSKVDTQYF
TRBV5-4	TRBJ1-2	.	.	TGTGCCAGCAGCTTGGCTGGAGTGGACAGCTATGGCTACACCTTC	CASSLAGVDSYGYTF
TRBV10-2	TRBJ1-4	many	.	TGCGCCAGCAGTGTAGGGTCCGGCGATGAAAAACTGTTTTTT	CASSVGSGDEKLFF